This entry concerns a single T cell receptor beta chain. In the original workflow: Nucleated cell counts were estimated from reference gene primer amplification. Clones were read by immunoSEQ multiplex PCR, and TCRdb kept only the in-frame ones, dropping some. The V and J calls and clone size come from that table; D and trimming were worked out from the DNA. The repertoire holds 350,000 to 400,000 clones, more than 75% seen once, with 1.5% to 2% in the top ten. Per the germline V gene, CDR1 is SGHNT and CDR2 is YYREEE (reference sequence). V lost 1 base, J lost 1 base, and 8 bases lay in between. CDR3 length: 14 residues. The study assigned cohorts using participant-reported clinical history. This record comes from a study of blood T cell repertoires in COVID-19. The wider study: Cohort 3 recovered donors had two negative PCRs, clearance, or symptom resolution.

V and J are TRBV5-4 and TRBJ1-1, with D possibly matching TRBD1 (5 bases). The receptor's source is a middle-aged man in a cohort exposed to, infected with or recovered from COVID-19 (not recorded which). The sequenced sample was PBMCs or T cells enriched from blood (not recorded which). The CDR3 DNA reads TGTGCCAGCAGCTTGCGCGGGGGGAACACTGAAGCTTTCTTT. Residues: CASSLRGGNTEAFF.